One T cell receptor beta chain is described in this entry. The antigen is not known. The read halts 3 residues ahead of the CDR3 end, with the missing end drawn from the germline J gene. This specimen comes from a study of T cells in women clearing cervical HPV infection. On the study more broadly: Only a few women had HLA typing results available. Overall study results and limits: Richness plus V gene abundances separated cases from controls with AUC roughly 0.88.

Only in-frame clones appear in the TCRdb table, and some are missing; sequencing was by immunoSEQ multiplex PCR. The table gives 30,000 to 40,000 clones; the top ten clones make up roughly 1.4% of it. Germline V gene sequence: CDR1 SGHTA, CDR2 FQGTGA. There are 15 residues in the CDR3. The receptor comes from a woman between 18 and 70 years old with a cervical HPV16 infection that either progressed to CIN3+ or cleared (not recorded which). Source material: blood buffy coat. J is TRBJ1-2 and V is TRBV7-3, with D tentatively TRBD1 (5 bases). The covered CDR3 bases are TGTGCCAGCAGCTTAGGGGGTGGACTAGCAGAGACC. It is translated as CASSLGGGLAET. The entire CDR3 is CASSLGGGLAETYTF.